Shown below are 11 T cell receptor beta chains from a single sample sequenced in a study of cytomegalovirus exposure and HLA in healthy donors. It was with 60 Vbeta and 13 Jbeta primers that the PCR ran. Profiled with immunoSEQ multiplex PCR; TCRdb holds only in-frame clones, not every one. There are 200,000 to 250,000 clones in the sample; around 73% occur only once, and approximately 3.8% lies in the top ten. The sequencing sample was made of PBMCs. These receptor sequences come from a male donor in good health and CMV-seronegative.

V gene TRBV5-1 combines with J gene TRBJ1-2, with D uncertain. The CDR3 totals 15 residues. Germline loops: CDR1 SGHRS, CDR2 YFSETQ. The germline V and J ends were trimmed by 0 bases and 1 base, with 10 bases remaining between them. CDR3 amino acids: CASSLASGLNYGYTF. CDR3 in DNA: TGCGCCAGCAGCTTGGCGTCAGGCCTTAACTATGGCTACACCTTC.

This CDR3 is CASSVTGQAETQYF. The CDR3 DNA is TGTGCCAGCAGCGTTACAGGGCAGGCAGAGACCCAGTACTTC. This rearrangement joins TRBV7-7 to TRBJ2-5, with a weak D call TRBD1 (6 bases). The V and J ends lost 5 bases and 4 bases respectively, with 14 bases between them. The CDR3 spans 14 residues. CDR1 is SSHAT and CDR2 is FNYEAQ in the germline V gene (reference sequence).

The V and J genes are TRBV10-3 and TRBJ2-7; the D gene is possibly TRBD2 (6 bases). With 5 bases removed from V and 0 bases from J, the gap between germline ends came to 14 bases. The CDR3 spans 15 residues. Germline CDR1 is ENHRY and CDR2 is SYGVKD. CDR3 amino acids: CAISQLAGLSYEQYF. DNA for the CDR3: TGTGCCATCAGTCAGTTGGCGGGGCTCTCCTACGAGCAGTACTTC.

J is TRBJ1-1 and V is TRBV27; D gene ambiguous. The CDR3 is made up of 15 amino acids. V was shortened by 4 bases and J by 3 bases, with 15 bases between the two germline ends. Looked up from germline, CDR1 is MNHEY and CDR2 is SMNVEV (reference sequence). This chain's CDR3 is CASSSHSTRYTEAFF. In nucleotides, the CDR3 is TGTGCCAGCAGTTCTCACTCCACGCGGTACACTGAAGCTTTCTTT.

The V and J genes are TRBV7-3 and TRBJ2-2; D remains unclear. Trimming pared 6 bases from V and 3 bases from J, leaving 11 bases between. The CDR3 has 14 amino acids. The germline CDR1 and CDR2 sequences are SGHTA and FQGTGA. As DNA, the CDR3 is TGTGCCAGCAGTTATCCCGCGGACACCGGGGAGCTGTTTTTT. Residues: CASSYPADTGELFF.

The genes are TRBV27 and TRBJ2-5; maybe TRBD2 (6 bases). Trimming left V 3 bases short and J 4 bases short, with 15 bases between. This CDR3 spans 15 amino acids. Looked up from germline, CDR1 is MNHEY and CDR2 is SMNVEV (reference sequence). Here the CDR3 reads CASSFLRDFPETQYF. The CDR3, as DNA: TGTGCCAGCAGTTTCCTCAGGGACTTCCCAGAGACCCAGTACTTC.

J is TRBJ2-2 and V is TRBV29-1, with 7 bases lining up with TRBD1. The CDR3 loop spans 13 amino acids. Germline CDR1 and CDR2: SQVTM and ANQGSEA. Trimming took 6 bases from V and 3 from J; bases not matched to a gene: 4. The CDR3 protein is CSVRQGYTGELFF. CDR3 sequence (DNA): TGCAGCGTCAGACAGGGTTACACCGGGGAGCTGTTTTTT.

This clone has more than one count but fewer than ten. V is TRBV28 and J is TRBJ2-7; the D gene is possibly TRBD1 (5 bases). Germline V gives CDR1 MDHEN, CDR2 SYDVKM. Trimming took off 6 bases at V and 0 bases at J, with 12 bases between the two ends. The CDR3 loop spans 14 amino acids. Here the CDR3 DNA reads TGTGCCAGCAGAAGACAGTATTTCTCCTACGAGCAGTACTTC. Protein: CASRRQYFSYEQYF.

This clone was counted only a few times. In the same sample, other DNA sequences code for this CDR3. The V gene is TRBV2, the J gene TRBJ1-1; TRBD1 aligns across 7 bases. Trimming removed 5 bases from V and 8 bases from J; junction bases left unmatched: 5. Germline V lookup: CDR1 SNHLY, CDR2 FYNNEI. The CDR3 is made up of 12 amino acids. The CDR3 protein is CASSRQGFEAFF. As DNA, the CDR3 is TGTGCCAGCAGTAGACAGGGCTTCGAAGCTTTCTTT.

The sample holds one count of this clone. The chain carries TRBV10-1 and TRBJ1-4; 7 bases align to TRBD1. J was trimmed by 4 bases and V by 8 bases; bases with no gene match: 4. The CDR3 length is 13 residues. Germline assignment: CDR1 WNHNN and CDR2 SYGVQD (reference sequence). CDR3: CASGTADNEKLFF. DNA for the CDR3: TGCGCCAGCGGGACAGCCGATAATGAAAAACTGTTTTTT.

This chain connects TRBV28 to TRBJ2-1; D gene uncertain. Germline values: CDR1 MDHEN, CDR2 SYDVKM. Trimming pared 8 bases from V and 4 bases from J, leaving 6 bases between. This CDR3 has 11 amino acids. The CDR3 sequence: CASFEYNEQFF. In DNA form, the CDR3 reads TGTGCCAGCTTTGAGTACAATGAGCAGTTCTTC.